These 20 T cell receptor beta chains were sequenced from one sample in a study of control samples from healthy donors and cancer patients. Clones were sequenced by immunoSEQ multiplex PCR, and TCRdb holds only the in-frame ones, with some missing. The sample lists approximately 100,000 clones; 85% to 90% were seen once. Source material: blood. The source of these receptors is a woman in her fifties or sixties in good health.

The chain uses TRBV11-2 and TRBJ2-3; D uncertain. The CDR3 is made up of 13 amino acids. The germline gives CDR1 SGHAT, CDR2 FQNNGV. With 2 bases removed from V and 5 bases from J, the gap between germline ends came to 8 bases. CDR3 amino acids: CASSLLTLDTQYF. CDR3 sequence (DNA): TGTGCCAGCAGCTTACTGACACTAGATACGCAGTATTTT.

The chain employs TRBV11-2 and TRBJ2-3; D call uncertain. The CDR3 spans 13 residues. Germline loops: CDR1 SGHAT, CDR2 FQNNGV. V lost 0 bases, J lost 5 bases, and 6 bases lay in between. As DNA, the CDR3 is TGTGCCAGCAGCTTAGATCAGAGAGATACGCAGTATTTT. Amino acids: CASSLDQRDTQYF.

The chain is built from TRBV2 and TRBJ1-1; 10 positions agree with TRBD1. V was clipped by 7 bases and J by 5 bases; unmatched bases: 10. The CDR3 loop spans 15 amino acids. Per the germline V gene, CDR1 is SNHLY and CDR2 is FYNNEI. CDR3: CASIDLGQGRTEAFF. The CDR3 region has the DNA TGTGCCAGCATTGACCTGGGACAGGGGAGAACTGAAGCTTTCTTT.

V usage is TRBV7-9 and J usage is TRBJ1-1, with D possibly TRBD1 on 5 matching bases. This CDR3 region has 15 residues. The germline gives CDR1 SEHNR, CDR2 FQNEAQ (reference sequence). Trimming left V 2 bases short and J 5 bases short, with 15 bases between. In DNA, the CDR3 is TGTGCCAGCAGCTTACAAGAGGGGCTTGATACTGAAGCTTTCTTT. Translation gives CASSLQEGLDTEAFF.

This chain joins TRBV3-1 (or the pseudogene TRBV3-2) and TRBJ1-1; D uncertain. V lost 7 bases and J lost 4, with 7 bases in between. Germline V gene data show CDR1 as LGHDT and CDR2 as YNNKEL (reference sequence). CDR3 length: 11 amino acids. This CDR3 reads CASNRGTEAFF. In nucleotides, the CDR3 is TGTGCCAGCAACCGGGGCACTGAAGCTTTCTTT.

The chain has TRBV4-1 and TRBJ2-3; 11 bases are a match to TRBD2. Trimming cost V 5 bases and J 4 bases; bases outside gene matches: 8. Germline V gene sequence: CDR1 MGHRA, CDR2 YSYEKL. The CDR3 consists of 16 residues. CDR3 amino acids: CASSYSGGAAADTQYF. CDR3 in DNA: TGCGCCAGCAGCTATAGCGGGGGGGCCGCGGCAGATACGCAGTATTTT.

The chain combines TRBV7-2 with TRBJ1-1; 7 positions match TRBD1. V was pared by 11 bases and J by 4 bases, with 10 bases of the junction left unmatched. This CDR3 contains 13 residues. Germline CDR1 SGHTA, CDR2 FQGNSA. This CDR3 is CAGALTGTTEAFF. CDR3 DNA sequence: TGTGCCGGGGCGTTGACAGGGACCACTGAAGCTTTCTTT. Using reference TRBV7-2 and TRBJ1-1 for the parts outside the CDR3, the full variable domain is GAGVSQSPSNKVTEKGKDVELRCDPISGHTALYWYRQSLGQGLEFLIYFQGNSAPDKSGLPSDRFSAERTGGSVSTLTIQRTQQEDSAVYLCAGALTGTTEAFFGQGTRLTVV.

This clone has just one count. The CDR3 bases are TGTGCCAGTAGTATAGATCTATCGACTAGCTTCTACAATGAGCAGTTCTTC. Translated: CASSIDLSTSFYNEQFF. This rearrangement joins TRBV19 to TRBJ2-1, with 7 bases matching TRBD2. V was clipped by 0 bases and J by 3 bases; unmatched bases: 8. Per germline, CDR1 LNHDA and CDR2 SQIVND (reference sequence). This CDR3 is built from 17 residues.

With regard to this clone: The junction departs from germline at one end; a sequencing error may be responsible. The chain carries TRBV11-2 and TRBJ2-7; D uncertain. Germline V gene data show CDR1 as SGHAT and CDR2 as FQNNGV. The CDR3 is 13 amino acids. The CDR3 DNA reads TGTGCCAGCAGCTTAGATCGCGGCCGCGAGGAGTACTTC. Protein product: CASSLDRGREEYF.

V and J are TRBV7-3 and TRBJ1-1, with a weak D call TRBD1 (5 bases). Germline V gene lookup returns CDR1 SGHTA and CDR2 FQGTGA. CDR3 length equals 15 residues. Trimming pared 4 bases from V and 4 bases from J, leaving 16 bases between. The CDR3 spells CASSSEGEVATEAFF. For the CDR3, the DNA is TGTGCCAGCAGCTCCGAAGGGGAAGTGGCCACTGAAGCTTTCTTT.

The chain joins TRBV6-1 to TRBJ1-1; no firm D call. Trimming took 6 bases from V and 1 from J, leaving 15 bases between them. Germline-derived CDR1 and CDR2 are MNHNS and SASEGT. The CDR3 sequence is 15 residues long. The DNA of the CDR3 is TGTGCCAGCAGCCGAACCTCGACGGCGAACACTGAAGCTTTCTTT. Translation: CASSRTSTANTEAFF.

This chain uses TRBV5-1 with TRBJ2-5, with 8 bases fitting TRBD2. J was trimmed by 7 bases and V by 6 bases; bases with no gene match: 11. This CDR3 contains 14 residues. Germline lookup yields CDR1 SGHRS and CDR2 YFSETQ. CDR3 DNA: TGCGCCAGCACGCCTGGGCGGGGGGCCGGGACCCAGTACTTC. This sequence encodes CASTPGRGAGTQYF.

This chain uses TRBV6-5 with TRBJ1-6, with 11 bases fitting TRBD1. V gave up 7 bases and J gave up 6 bases; unmatched junction bases: 5. CDR3 length equals 15 residues. The germline CDR1 and CDR2 sequences are MNHEY and SVGAGI. CDR3 DNA: TGTGCCAGCACCCCGGACAGGGGGCTTAATTCACCCCTCCACTTT. Its protein product is CASTPDRGLNSPLHF.

This clone has just one count. The chain recombines TRBV9 with TRBJ1-5, with no clear D. From germline, CDR1 is SGDLS and CDR2 YYNGEE. V lost 2 bases and J lost 0, with 9 bases in between. CDR3 size: 15 residues. CDR3 coding DNA: TGTGCCAGCAGCGTGGACCCATATAGCAATCAGCCCCAGCATTTT. Encoded protein: CASSVDPYSNQPQHF.

This chain links TRBV13 with TRBJ2-3, with 9 bases identical to TRBD2. Trimming took 5 bases from V and 0 from J; bases not matched to a gene: 15. Germline-derived CDR1 and CDR2 are PRHDT and FYEKMQ (reference sequence). The length of the CDR3 is 19 residues. The CDR3 DNA sequence: TGTGCCAGCAGCATAGAGTTGGGGGCACTAGCGGGTAGCACAGATACGCAGTATTTT. Protein sequence: CASSIELGALAGSTDTQYF.

The chain employs TRBV7-9 and TRBJ2-5; D is ambiguous. Trimming pared 4 bases from V and 2 bases from J, leaving 20 bases between. The CDR3 extends over 17 amino acids. Germline V gives CDR1 SEHNR, CDR2 FQNEAQ (reference sequence). CDR3 residues: CASSSSSIVLKQETQYF. The CDR3 DNA reads TGTGCCAGCAGCTCGTCTTCCATCGTCCTGAAACAAGAGACCCAGTACTTC.

The V and J genes are TRBV29-1 and TRBJ1-1; tentative D call: TRBD1 (6 bases). Per germline, CDR1 SQVTM and CDR2 ANQGSEA. Trimming took off 4 bases at V and 10 bases at J, with 13 bases between the two ends. This CDR3 region has 11 residues. The DNA of the CDR3 is TGCAGCGTTGGAGGGGGACGGGGAGCTTTCTTT. Amino acid sequence: CSVGGGRGAFF.

This clone showed up just once. The chain couples TRBV14 to TRBJ2-2, with D tentatively TRBD2 (5 bases). CDR3 length: 15 amino acids. Trimming cost V 0 bases and J 8 bases, with 13 bases left between them. CDR1 and CDR2 (germline): SGHDN, FVKESK. CDR3 loop: CASSQDGGIGGELFF. The CDR3 DNA reads as TGTGCCAGCAGCCAAGATGGAGGAATTGGGGGGGAGCTGTTTTTT.

The gene calls are TRBV10-3 and TRBJ1-5; D uncertain. The CDR3 totals 13 residues. Germline CDR1 and CDR2: ENHRY and SYGVKD. Trimming cost V 3 bases and J 3 bases, with 6 bases left between them. The CDR3 here is CAISEIDNQPQHF. The CDR3 DNA reads as TGTGCCATCAGTGAAATAGACAATCAGCCCCAGCATTTT.

The chain combines TRBV4-1 with TRBJ2-7; the D gene could be TRBD1 or TRBD2 (5 bases each). Germline-derived CDR1 and CDR2 are MGHRA and YSYEKL. Trimming pared 1 base from V and 0 bases from J, leaving 10 bases between. The CDR3 runs 15 residues. CDR3 sequence: CASSQGGRTSYEQYF. CDR3 nucleotide sequence: TGCGCCAGCAGCCAAGGGGGGAGAACCTCCTACGAGCAGTACTTC.